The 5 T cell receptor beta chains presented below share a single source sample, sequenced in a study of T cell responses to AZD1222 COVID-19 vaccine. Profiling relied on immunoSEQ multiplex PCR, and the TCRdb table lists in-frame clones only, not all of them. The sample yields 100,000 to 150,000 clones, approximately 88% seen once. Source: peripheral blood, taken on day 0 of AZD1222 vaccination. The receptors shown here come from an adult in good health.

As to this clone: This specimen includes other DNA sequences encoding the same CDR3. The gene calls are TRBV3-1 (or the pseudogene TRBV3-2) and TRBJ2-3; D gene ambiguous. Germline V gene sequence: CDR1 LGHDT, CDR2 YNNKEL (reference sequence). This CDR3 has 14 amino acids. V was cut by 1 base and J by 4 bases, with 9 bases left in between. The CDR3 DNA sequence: TGTGCCAGCAGCCAAGGAGGAAGACCAGATACGCAGTATTTT. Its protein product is CASSQGGRPDTQYF.

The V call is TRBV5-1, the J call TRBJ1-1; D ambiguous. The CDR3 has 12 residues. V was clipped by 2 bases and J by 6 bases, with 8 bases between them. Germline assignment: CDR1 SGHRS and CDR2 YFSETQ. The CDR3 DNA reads TGCGCCAGCAGCTTCGCCGGGGCTGAAGCTTTCTTT. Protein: CASSFAGAEAFF.

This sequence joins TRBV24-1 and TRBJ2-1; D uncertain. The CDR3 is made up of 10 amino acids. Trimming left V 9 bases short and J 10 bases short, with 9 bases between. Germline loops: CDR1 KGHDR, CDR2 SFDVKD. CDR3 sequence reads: CATLAGEQFF. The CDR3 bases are TGTGCCACCCTGGCAGGCGAGCAGTTCTTC.

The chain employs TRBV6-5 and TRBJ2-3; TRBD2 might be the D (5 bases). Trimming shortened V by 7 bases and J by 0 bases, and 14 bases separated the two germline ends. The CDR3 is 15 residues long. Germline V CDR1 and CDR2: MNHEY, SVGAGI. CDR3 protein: CASTPDLSSTDTQYF. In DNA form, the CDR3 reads TGTGCCAGCACCCCGGACTTATCTAGCACAGATACGCAGTATTTT.

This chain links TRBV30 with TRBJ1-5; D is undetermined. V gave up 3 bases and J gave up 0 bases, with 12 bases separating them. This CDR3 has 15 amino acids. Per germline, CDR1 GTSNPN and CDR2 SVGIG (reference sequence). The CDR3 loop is CAWSGNTHSNQPQHF. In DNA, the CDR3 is TGTGCCTGGAGCGGCAACACCCATAGCAATCAGCCCCAGCATTTT.